This entry lists 25 T cell receptor beta chains sequenced from one sample in a study of T-cell reconstitution after alpha-beta-depleted transplantation in children. A TCRbeta library incorporating unique molecular identifiers was prepared. MiXCR was run by TCRdb on the PCR reads, yielding one entry per CDR3 protein. The sample has over 150,000 distinct CDR3 sequences, approximately 15% seen once; the top ten hold roughly 13%. Sequenced here: PBMCs from the stem cell graft donor, sampled from the stem cell graft. The receptors derive from a human donor who donated a stem cell graft to a child with acute lymphoblastic leukemia.

This chain joins TRBV2 and TRBJ2-7; D possibly uses TRBD1 or TRBD2 (6 bases each). The CDR3 is 20 residues long. Germline V gene data show CDR1 as SNHLY and CDR2 as FYNNEI. V gave up 4 bases and J gave up 0 bases, with 28 bases separating them. In DNA form, the CDR3 reads TGTGCCAGCAGTGTCCGGGGGCGGGCGACCCCTGGGACCGACTCCTACGAGCAGTACTTC. It encodes CASSVRGRATPGTDSYEQYF. The full variable domain, in which reference TRBV2 and TRBJ2-7 provide the parts outside the CDR3, is EPEVTQTPSHQVTQMGQEVILRCVPISNHLYFYWYRQILGQKVEFLVSFYNNEISEKSEIFDDQFSVERPDGSNFTLKIRSTKLEDSAMYFCASSVRGRATPGTDSYEQYFGPGTRLTVT.

V is TRBV5-1 and J is TRBJ1-4; the match to TRBD1 covers 7 bases. CDR1 and CDR2 from the germline V gene are SGHRS and YFSETQ. This CDR3 comprises 17 residues. The V segment lost 0 bases and the J segment 0 bases; nucleotides outside the gene matches: 5. The CDR3 DNA follows: TGCGCCAGCAGCTTGGCCGGGACAGCGGCAACTAATGAAAAACTGTTTTTT. Translating gives CASSLAGTAATNEKLFF.

This clonotype was detected a few times. One junction end disagrees with the germline gene, perhaps due to a read error. The rearrangement uses TRBV2 and TRBJ2-4; perhaps TRBD1 as D (6 bases). This CDR3 spans 18 amino acids. Looked up from germline, CDR1 is SNHLY and CDR2 is FYNNEI. As DNA, the CDR3 is TGTACCAGCAGTCCCAGAAGGGGGAGTGGACTAGCCAAAAACATTCAGTACTTC. It is translated as CTSSPRRGSGLAKNIQYF. Using reference TRBV2 and TRBJ2-4 for the parts outside the CDR3, the full variable domain is EPEVTQTPSHQVTQMGQEVILRCVPISNHLYFYWYRQILGQKVEFLVSFYNNEISEKSEIFDDQFSVERPDGSNFTLKIRSTKLEDSAMYFCTSSPRRGSGLAKNIQYFGAGTRLSVL.

This clonotype was observed at least ten times. The V call is TRBV5-1, the J call TRBJ2-1; no clear D. Germline CDR1 and CDR2: SGHRS and YFSETQ. V lost 0 bases, J lost 6 bases, and 13 bases lay in between. The CDR3 has 15 residues. The CDR3 DNA follows: TGCGCCAGCAGCTTGGCCGTACAGACCGGCAATGAGCAGTTCTTC. The encoded protein is CASSLAVQTGNEQFF.

The rearrangement joins TRBV5-1 to TRBJ2-1, with D possibly matching TRBD2 (5 bases). CDR3 length equals 15 residues. Germline V gives CDR1 SGHRS, CDR2 YFSETQ. Trimming stripped 0 bases from V and 8 bases from J, with 15 bases between. CDR3 region: CASSLAVGVVHEQFF. The CDR3 DNA reads TGCGCCAGCAGCTTGGCGGTGGGAGTAGTTCATGAGCAGTTCTTC.

The genes are TRBV19 and TRBJ2-3, with D unresolved. V was trimmed by 1 base and J by 6 bases, leaving 8 bases between them. This CDR3 is built from 13 residues. CDR1 LNHDA and CDR2 SQIVND come from the germline V gene (reference sequence). CDR3: CASSIVSRDTQYF. CDR3 nucleotides: TGTGCCAGTAGTATAGTGTCGAGGGATACGCAGTATTTT. Full variable domain (rest looked up from reference TRBV19 and TRBJ2-3): DGGITQSPKYLFRKEGQNVTLSCEQNLNHDAMYWYRQDPGQGLRLIYYSQIVNDFQKGDIAEGYSVSREKKESFPLTVTSAQKNPTAFYLCASSIVSRDTQYFGPGTRLTVL.

This clonotype was seen ten or more times. The chain is built from TRBV5-1 and TRBJ2-1; TRBD2 aligns across 7 bases. Germline CDR1 reads SGHRS; CDR2 reads YFSETQ. V shed 4 bases and J 8 bases; nucleotides not matched to a gene: 12. The CDR3 has 15 amino acids. The CDR3 DNA reads TGCGCCAGCAGCCTCTCGCGGGGGAGAGGCGATGAGCAGTTCTTC. Translated: CASSLSRGRGDEQFF.

This clonotype was detected many times. The rearrangement joins TRBV5-1 to TRBJ2-6, with 7 bases matching TRBD1. Germline CDR1 is SGHRS and CDR2 is YFSETQ. The CDR3 sequence is 16 residues long. After removal of 2 bases from V and 6 bases from J, the junction contained 8 bases not matched to a gene. The CDR3 region is CASSFPTGLEANVLTF. The DNA for the CDR3 is TGCGCCAGCAGCTTCCCGACAGGGTTGGAGGCCAACGTCCTGACTTTC.

This clonotype has at least ten counts. This sequence joins TRBV12-3 or TRBV12-4 and TRBJ1-1; D may be TRBD1 (5 bases). Trimming pared 10 bases from V and 11 bases from J, leaving 23 bases between. The CDR3 is 13 residues long. The CDR3 spells CATSWGTAAMAFF. DNA of the CDR3: TGTGCCACCTCATGGGGGACTGCGGCAATGGCTTTCTTT.

In this sample, this clonotype turned up many times. The genes are TRBV9 and TRBJ2-1; TRBD2 agrees at 14 bases. V was pared by 4 bases and J by 9 bases, with 6 bases of the junction left unmatched. This CDR3 comprises 15 residues. Germline V gives CDR1 SGDLS, CDR2 YYNGEE. CDR3 loop: CASSPRTSGRTEQFF. The CDR3 bases are TGTGCCAGCAGCCCCCGGACTAGCGGGAGGACTGAGCAGTTCTTC.

This clonotype was picked up many times. The V and J genes are TRBV4-1 and TRBJ2-4; 7 nucleotides align to TRBD2. Germline trimming cut 3 bases from V and 2 bases from J; bases unmatched to any gene: 1. Per germline, CDR1 MGHRA and CDR2 YSYEKL. This CDR3 is built from 14 residues. The CDR3 bases are TGCGCCAGCAGCCAGGGAGGGTCCAAAAACATTCAGTACTTC. Translated: CASSQGGSKNIQYF.

There are many counts of this clonotype. The chain is built from TRBV12-3 or TRBV12-4 and TRBJ1-1; D unclear. CDR3 size: 13 residues. V lost 6 bases and J 4 bases, leaving 12 bases between the germline ends. As DNA, the CDR3 is TGTGCCAGCAGCCCACCGGGAAGCACTGAAGCTTTCTTT. Translating gives CASSPPGSTEAFF.

This clonotype was counted at least ten times. This chain connects TRBV7-9 to TRBJ1-1, with a weak D call TRBD1 (6 bases). This CDR3 region has 16 residues. Germline values: CDR1 SEHNR, CDR2 FQNEAQ (reference sequence). Trimming stripped 2 bases from V and 3 bases from J, with 16 bases between. In nucleotides, the CDR3 is TGTGCCAGCAGCTTAAGGGCGGGGGCCGGTGACACTGAAGCTTTCTTT. This encodes CASSLRAGAGDTEAFF.

This clonotype has a count of ten or more. The V gene is TRBV7-8, the J gene TRBJ1-1; TRBD1 is a possible D gene (5 bases). Per the germline V gene, CDR1 is SGHVS and CDR2 is FQNEAQ. This CDR3 is 18 amino acids long. With 0 bases removed from V and 1 base from J, the gap between germline ends came to 18 bases. The CDR3 sequence: CASSLARGAGGKNTEAFF. The CDR3 DNA reads TGTGCCAGCAGCTTAGCGAGGGGCGCCGGTGGAAAGAACACTGAAGCTTTCTTT.

This clonotype has more than one count but fewer than ten. This chain links TRBV5-1 with TRBJ2-5, with D possibly being TRBD1 (6 bases). CDR3 size: 14 residues. With 5 bases removed from V and 3 bases from J, the gap between germline ends came to 14 bases. CDR1 and CDR2 (germline): SGHRS, YFSETQ. Here the CDR3 reads CASSTGTTEETQYF. Here the CDR3 DNA reads TGCGCCAGCAGTACCGGGACAACCGAAGAGACCCAGTACTTC.

This clonotype was seen at least ten times. This chain joins TRBV5-1 and TRBJ2-2; TRBD2 aligns across 13 bases. CDR3 size: 17 residues. Looked up from germline, CDR1 is SGHRS and CDR2 is YFSETQ. The V gene end was trimmed by 4 bases and the J gene end by 6 bases; junction bases not matched to a gene: 9. CDR3 amino acids: CASSPGLAGAGPGELFF. The DNA of the CDR3 is TGCGCCAGCAGCCCCGGACTAGCGGGAGCCGGACCCGGGGAGCTGTTTTTT. The whole variable domain, filled in from reference TRBV5-1 and TRBJ2-2, reads KAGVTQTPRYLIKTRGQQVTLSCSPISGHRSVSWYQQTPGQGLQFLFEYFSETQRNKGNFPGRFSGRQFSNSRSEMNVSTLELGDSALYLCASSPGLAGAGPGELFFGEGSRLTVL.

At least ten counts were recorded for this clonotype. This chain connects TRBV29-1 to TRBJ1-2; D remains ambiguous. V was pared by 7 bases and J by 6 bases, with 18 bases between. Per the germline V gene, CDR1 is SQVTM and CDR2 is ANQGSEA. The CDR3 consists of 13 residues. CDR3 DNA: TGCAGCGCCAAAGACGGGATAAACGATGGCTACACCTTC. It codes for CSAKDGINDGYTF.

To note about this clonotype: A much larger clonotype is one base distant, so this may be a read error. This rearrangement joins TRBV12-3 or TRBV12-4 to TRBJ2-6; D unresolved. CDR3 size: 16 residues. Trimming left V 6 bases short and J 2 bases short, with 14 bases between. CDR3 residues: CASSLSLGAGANVLTF. The CDR3 DNA follows: TGTGCCAGCAGCCTTTCTCTTGGGGCTGGGGCCAACGTCCTGACTTTC.

This clonotype was seen more than once but under ten times. The gene calls are TRBV5-5 and TRBJ2-5; the match to TRBD1 covers 10 bases. Germline trimming cut 4 bases from V and 4 bases from J; bases unmatched to any gene: 13. This CDR3 has 17 residues. Germline CDR1 is SGHKS and CDR2 is YYEKEE (reference sequence). CDR3 bases: TGTGCCAGCAGCCACGGGACAGGGGAGTATTTCAGAGAGACCCAGTACTTC. Its protein is CASSHGTGEYFRETQYF.

The chain carries TRBV12-3 or TRBV12-4 and TRBJ1-2; D may be TRBD1 (5 bases). V was trimmed by 3 bases and J by 1 base, leaving 21 bases between them. The CDR3 consists of 18 residues. The CDR3 DNA reads TGTGCCAGCAGTTTCAGACAGTACCTCGCCGGGTTTAACTATGGCTACACCTTC. Translating it yields CASSFRQYLAGFNYGYTF.

This clonotype was found many times. V usage is TRBV5-6 and J usage is TRBJ1-1; D not certain. Trimming took 3 bases from V and 1 from J, leaving 7 bases between them. CDR1 is SGHDT, CDR2 YYEEEE, per germline. The CDR3 is made up of 13 amino acids. CDR3 in amino acids: CASSWGANTEAFF. The CDR3 DNA follows: TGTGCCAGCAGCTGGGGAGCGAACACTGAAGCTTTCTTT.

This clonotype came up a few times. The chain links TRBV4-1 to TRBJ1-5, with D perhaps TRBD1 (5 bases). Between the trimmed V and J ends, which lost 5 bases and 0 bases, there was a span of 17 bases. The CDR3 runs to 17 residues. Per the germline V gene, CDR1 is MGHRA and CDR2 is YSYEKL. The CDR3: CASSGTSGGYSNQPQHF. The CDR3 DNA sequence: TGCGCCAGCAGCGGGACCTCTGGGGGGTATAGCAATCAGCCCCAGCATTTT.

This clonotype was picked up many times. V is TRBV5-1 and J is TRBJ2-3, with TRBD1 matching 7 bases. The CDR3 has 15 residues. Germline V gene data show CDR1 as SGHRS and CDR2 as YFSETQ. The junction had 10 bases not matched to a gene; V was cut back by 4 bases and J by 5 bases. The CDR3, as DNA: TGCGCCAGCAGCGTACAAGGGGGCCGTTTAGATACGCAGTATTTT. Amino acids: CASSVQGGRLDTQYF.

Note on this clonotype: This may arise from a read error, as a much more abundant clone is one base away. This sequence joins TRBV24-1 and TRBJ2-1, with 11 nucleotides matching TRBD2. The CDR3 is made up of 16 amino acids. The ends lost 2 bases at V and 8 bases at J; junction bases unmatched: 7. Per the germline V gene, CDR1 is KGHDR and CDR2 is SFDVKD. This chain's CDR3 is CATSDSSSGRTYEQFF. CDR3 sequence (DNA): TGTGCCACCAGTGATTCTTCTAGCGGGAGGACCTATGAGCAGTTCTTC.

There are many counts of this clonotype. The chain employs TRBV20-1 and TRBJ2-3, with 10 bases lining up with TRBD2. The CDR3 consists of 15 residues. CDR1 DFQATT and CDR2 SNEGSKA come from the germline V gene (reference sequence). V lost 5 bases to trimming and J lost 6 bases; unmatched junction nucleotides: 11. The CDR3 DNA reads as TGCAGTGCTCCCGGAGCGGGAGGGGAGGGGGATACGCAGTATTTT. This codes for CSAPGAGGEGDTQYF.